This T cell receptor beta chain stems from a study of cytomegalovirus exposure and HLA in healthy donors. Comments on this clone: The antigen remains unidentified.

60 Vbeta and 13 Jbeta primers were used in PCR. Per the original methods: In a later analysis, the count reached tens of millions of unique TCR beta chains, with 10 million to 14 million shared. Assay used: immunoSEQ multiplex PCR; TCRdb lists only in-frame clones, some missing. V, J and clone size reflect that table, while D and trimming were determined from the DNA. The table has a few hundred thousand clones, about 82% seen once. This CDR3 is built from 19 residues. Study-level results: In vitro data verified a few CMV-associated chains as specific for CMV antigens. Beyond CMV serostatus, there was no information to go on about immune exposure. Most TCR beta V segments were productive about 87% or about 30% of the time in an earlier analysis.

The sequencing sample was made of PBMCs. This sequence originates from a man under 40 in good health and CMV-seronegative. V gene TRBV1 combines with J gene TRBJ2-5; the D segment call TRBD2 is taken from the table without a DNA check. TRBV1 is designated a pseudogene. The CDR3 DNA is TGCACCAGCAGCGGGGGACTAGCGGGGGGGCCGGGGGTGTGGGAGACCCAGTACTTC. Its translation: CTSSGGLAGGPGVWETQYF.